Following are 5 T cell receptor beta chains from one sample sequenced in a study of blood T cell repertoires in COVID-19. Profiled with immunoSEQ multiplex PCR; TCRdb holds only in-frame clones, not every one. The data contain 150,000 to 200,000 clones, 75% to 85% of them singletons. The sample was peripheral blood. The source is a woman in her 40s with COVID-19, enrolled during active disease.

This chain connects TRBV7-9 to TRBJ2-2, with 8 bases aligning to TRBD2. Losses at the gene ends were 5 bases for V and 1 base for J; bases not matched to a gene: 6. The CDR3 is 16 amino acids. From germline, CDR1 is SEHNR and CDR2 FQNEAQ (reference sequence). The CDR3 is CASSAERGWNTGELFF. The CDR3 bases are TGTGCCAGCAGCGCAGAGCGGGGGTGGAACACCGGGGAGCTGTTTTTT. Supplemented by reference TRBV7-9 and TRBJ2-2, the full variable domain reads DTGVSQNPRHKITKRGQNVTFRCDPISEHNRLYWYRQTLGQGPEFLTYFQNEAQLEKSRLLSDRFSAERPKGSFSTLEIQRTEQGDSAMYLCASSAERGWNTGELFFGEGSRLTVL.

The chain couples TRBV4-2 to TRBJ2-2; unclear D gene. This CDR3 is 15 amino acids long. CDR1 is LGHNA, CDR2 YNFKEQ, per germline. Trimming removed 0 bases from V and 5 bases from J, with 10 bases in between. In DNA, the CDR3 is TGTGCCAGCAGCCAAGAGGCTGGCCCGACCGGGGAGCTGTTTTTT. Its translation is CASSQEAGPTGELFF.

This chain links TRBV5-4 with TRBJ2-3, with a possible D match to TRBD2 (5 bases). CDR1 and CDR2 from the germline V gene are SGHNT and YYREEE (reference sequence). CDR3 length: 14 residues. V gave up 5 bases and J gave up 2 bases, with 12 bases separating them. CDR3 sequence: CASSRKGATDTQYF. CDR3 nucleotide sequence: TGTGCCAGCAGTCGAAAGGGAGCCACAGATACGCAGTATTTT.

The CDR3 is CASSLYRGKGYEQYF. The CDR3, as DNA: TGTGCCAGCAGCTTATATAGGGGGAAAGGCTACGAGCAGTACTTC. V gene TRBV5-6 combines with J gene TRBJ2-7; perhaps TRBD1 as D (6 bases). The CDR3 has 15 amino acids. CDR1 and CDR2 (germline): SGHDT, YYEEEE. V lost 2 bases and J lost 3, with 15 bases in between.

V and J are TRBV7-9 and TRBJ2-7, with TRBD1 matching over 7 bases. The junction had 9 bases not matched to a gene; V was cut back by 10 bases and J by 6 bases. Germline-derived CDR1 and CDR2 are SEHNR and FQNEAQ (reference sequence). The CDR3 is made up of 12 amino acids. Here the CDR3 DNA reads TGTGCCATAGACAGGGAGACGGGCGAGCAGTACTTC. It translates to CAIDRETGEQYF.